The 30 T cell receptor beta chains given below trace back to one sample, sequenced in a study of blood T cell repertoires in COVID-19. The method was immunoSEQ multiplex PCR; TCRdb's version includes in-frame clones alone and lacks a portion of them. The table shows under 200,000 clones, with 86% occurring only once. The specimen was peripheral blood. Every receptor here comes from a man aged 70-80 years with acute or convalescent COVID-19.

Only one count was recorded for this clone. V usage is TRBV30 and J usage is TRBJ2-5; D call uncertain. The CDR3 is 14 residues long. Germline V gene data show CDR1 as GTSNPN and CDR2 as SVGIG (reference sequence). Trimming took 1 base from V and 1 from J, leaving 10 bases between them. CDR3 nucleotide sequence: TGTGCCTGGAGTGCCCTGGGCCCCCAAGAGACCCAGTACTTC. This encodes CAWSALGPQETQYF. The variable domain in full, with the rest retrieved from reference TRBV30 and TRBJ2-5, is SQTIHQWPATLVQPVGSPLSLECTVEGTSNPNLYWYRQAAGRGLQLLFYSVGIGQISSEVPQNLSASRPQDRQFILSSKKLLLSDSGFYLCAWSALGPQETQYFGPGTRLLVL.

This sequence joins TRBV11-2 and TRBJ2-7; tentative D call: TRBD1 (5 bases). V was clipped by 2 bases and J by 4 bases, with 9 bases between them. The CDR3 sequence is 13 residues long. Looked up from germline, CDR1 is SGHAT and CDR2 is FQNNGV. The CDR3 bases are TGTGCCAGCAGCTTACTACAGGTATACGAGCAGTACTTC. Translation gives CASSLLQVYEQYF.

The CDR3 protein is CASSQGVAGAYEQYF. The DNA for the CDR3 is TGCGCCAGCAGCCAAGGGGTAGCGGGTGCCTACGAGCAGTACTTC. This rearrangement joins TRBV4-1 to TRBJ2-7, with 7 bases that match TRBD2. Germline values: CDR1 MGHRA, CDR2 YSYEKL. This CDR3 is 15 amino acids long. Losses at the gene ends were 1 base for V and 2 bases for J; bases not matched to a gene: 5.

The chain's CDR3 is CASSEGVPGGHEQYF. For the CDR3, the DNA is TGTGCCAGCAGTGAAGGGGTCCCAGGGGGCCACGAGCAGTACTTC. The chain employs TRBV6-1 and TRBJ2-7; TRBD1 aligns across 8 bases. Germline loops: CDR1 MNHNS, CDR2 SASEGT. Germline trimming cut 1 base from V and 5 bases from J; bases unmatched to any gene: 7. This CDR3 spans 15 amino acids.

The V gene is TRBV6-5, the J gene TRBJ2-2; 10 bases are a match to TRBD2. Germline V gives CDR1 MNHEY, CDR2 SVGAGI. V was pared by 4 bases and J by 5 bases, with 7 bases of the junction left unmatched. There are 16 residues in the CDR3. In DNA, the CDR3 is TGTGCCAGCAGTTCCAGGACTAGCGGAGAAACCGGGGAGCTGTTTTTT. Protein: CASSSRTSGETGELFF.

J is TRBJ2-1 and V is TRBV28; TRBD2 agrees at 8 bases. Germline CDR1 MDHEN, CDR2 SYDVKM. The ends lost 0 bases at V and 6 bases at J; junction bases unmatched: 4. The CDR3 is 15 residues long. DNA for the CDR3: TGTGCCAGCAGTTTATGGCCTAGCGGGCCCAATGAGCAGTTCTTC. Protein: CASSLWPSGPNEQFF.

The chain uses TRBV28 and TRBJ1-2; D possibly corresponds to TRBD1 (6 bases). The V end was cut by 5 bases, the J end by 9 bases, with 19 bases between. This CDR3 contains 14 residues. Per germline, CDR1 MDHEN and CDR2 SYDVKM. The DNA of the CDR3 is TGTGCCAGCAGTCCCGGACAGAAGCTATATCGCTACACCTTC. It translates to CASSPGQKLYRYTF.

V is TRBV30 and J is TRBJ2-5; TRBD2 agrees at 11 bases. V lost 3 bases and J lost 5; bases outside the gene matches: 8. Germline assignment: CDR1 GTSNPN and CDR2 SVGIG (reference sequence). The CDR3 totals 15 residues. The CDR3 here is CAWRLAGGPGETQYF. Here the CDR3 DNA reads TGTGCCTGGAGGTTAGCGGGAGGGCCGGGCGAGACCCAGTACTTC.

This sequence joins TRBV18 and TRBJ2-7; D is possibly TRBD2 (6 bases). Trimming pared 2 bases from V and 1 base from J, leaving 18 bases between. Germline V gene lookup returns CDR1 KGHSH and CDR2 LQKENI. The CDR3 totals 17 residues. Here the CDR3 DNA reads TGTGCCAGCTCACCAGAAGTCGGGAGTAGGTTTTCCTACGAGCAGTACTTC. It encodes CASSPEVGSRFSYEQYF.

The CDR3 DNA reads TGTGCCACCAGCATCGGACTAGCGGTTTCTCGCGAGCAGTACTTC. This gives the protein CATSIGLAVSREQYF. The chain couples TRBV15 to TRBJ2-7; TRBD2 aligns across 10 bases. The CDR3 consists of 15 residues. The germline V gene has CDR1 LNHNV and CDR2 YYDKDF (reference sequence). The trim removed 4 bases at V and 6 bases at J, leaving 9 bases unmatched.

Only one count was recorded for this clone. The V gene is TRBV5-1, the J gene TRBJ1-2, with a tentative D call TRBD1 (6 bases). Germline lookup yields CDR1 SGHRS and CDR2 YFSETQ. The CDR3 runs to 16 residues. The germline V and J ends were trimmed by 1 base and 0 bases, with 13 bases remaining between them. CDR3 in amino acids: CASSLHGDTTNYGYTF. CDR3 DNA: TGCGCCAGCAGCTTGCATGGGGACACCACTAACTATGGCTACACCTTC.

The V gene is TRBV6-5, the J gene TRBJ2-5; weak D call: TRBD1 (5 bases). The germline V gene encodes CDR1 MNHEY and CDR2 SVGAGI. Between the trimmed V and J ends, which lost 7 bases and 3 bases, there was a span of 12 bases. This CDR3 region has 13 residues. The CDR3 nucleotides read TGTGCCAGCAACCGGATCAGGGAAGAGACCCAGTACTTC. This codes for CASNRIREETQYF.

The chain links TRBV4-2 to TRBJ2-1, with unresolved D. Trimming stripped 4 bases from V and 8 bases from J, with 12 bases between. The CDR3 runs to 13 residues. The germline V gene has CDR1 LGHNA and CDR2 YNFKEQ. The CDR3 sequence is CASSRQGGDEQFF. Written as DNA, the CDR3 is TGTGCCAGCAGCCGACAAGGTGGCGATGAGCAGTTCTTC.

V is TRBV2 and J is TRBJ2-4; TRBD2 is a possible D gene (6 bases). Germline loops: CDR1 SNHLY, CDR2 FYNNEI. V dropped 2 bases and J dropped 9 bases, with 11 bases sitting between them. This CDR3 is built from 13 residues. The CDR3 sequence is CASSERGISIQYF. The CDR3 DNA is TGTGCCAGCAGTGAACGGGGGATTAGCATTCAGTACTTC.

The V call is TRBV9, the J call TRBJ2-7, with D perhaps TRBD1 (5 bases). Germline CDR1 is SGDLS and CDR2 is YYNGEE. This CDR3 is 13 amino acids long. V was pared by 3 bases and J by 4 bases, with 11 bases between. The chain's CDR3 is CASSAGWGYEQYF. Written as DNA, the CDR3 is TGTGCCAGCAGCGCAGGGTGGGGATACGAGCAGTACTTC. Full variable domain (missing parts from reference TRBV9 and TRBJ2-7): DSGVTQTPKHLITATGQRVTLRCSPRSGDLSVYWYQQSLDQGLQFLIQYYNGEERAKGNILERFSAQQFPDLHSELNLSSLELGDSALYFCASSAGWGYEQYFGPGTRLTVT.

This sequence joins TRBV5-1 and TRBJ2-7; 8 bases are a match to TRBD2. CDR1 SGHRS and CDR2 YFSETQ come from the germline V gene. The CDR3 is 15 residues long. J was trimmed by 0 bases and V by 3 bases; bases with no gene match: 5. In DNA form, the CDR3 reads TGCGCCAGCAGCTCCGTAGCGGGATACTCCTACGAGCAGTACTTC. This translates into CASSSVAGYSYEQYF.

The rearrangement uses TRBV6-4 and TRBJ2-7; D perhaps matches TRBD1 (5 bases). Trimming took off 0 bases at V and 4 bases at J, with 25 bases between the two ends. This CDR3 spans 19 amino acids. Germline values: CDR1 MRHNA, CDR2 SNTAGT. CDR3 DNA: TGTGCCAGCAGTGACTCCAGGCCCCAGACAGACAACTTTTATTACGAGCAGTACTTC. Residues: CASSDSRPQTDNFYYEQYF.

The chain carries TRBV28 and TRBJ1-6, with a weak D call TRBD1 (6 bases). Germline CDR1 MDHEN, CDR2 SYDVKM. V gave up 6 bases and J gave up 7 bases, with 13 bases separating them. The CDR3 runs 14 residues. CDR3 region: CASRIDRSNSPLHF. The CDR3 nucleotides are TGTGCCAGCAGAATAGACAGGTCCAATTCACCCCTCCACTTT.

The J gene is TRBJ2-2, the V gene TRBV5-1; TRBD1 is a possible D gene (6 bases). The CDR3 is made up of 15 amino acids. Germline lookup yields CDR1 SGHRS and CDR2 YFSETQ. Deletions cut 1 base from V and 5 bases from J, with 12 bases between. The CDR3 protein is CASSLRQDMTGELFF. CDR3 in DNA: TGCGCCAGCAGCTTGAGACAGGACATGACCGGGGAGCTGTTTTTT.

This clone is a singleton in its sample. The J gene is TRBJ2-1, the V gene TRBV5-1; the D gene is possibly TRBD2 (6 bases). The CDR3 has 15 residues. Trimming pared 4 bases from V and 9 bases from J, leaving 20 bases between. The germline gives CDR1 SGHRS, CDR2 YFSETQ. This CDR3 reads CASSPNPGGSGEQFF. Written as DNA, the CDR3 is TGCGCCAGCAGCCCCAATCCCGGGGGTAGCGGTGAGCAGTTCTTC.

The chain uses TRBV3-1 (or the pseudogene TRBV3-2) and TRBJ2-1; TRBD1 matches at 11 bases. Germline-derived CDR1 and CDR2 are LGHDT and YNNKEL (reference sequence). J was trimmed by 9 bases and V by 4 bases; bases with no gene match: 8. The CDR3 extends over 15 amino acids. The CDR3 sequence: CASSLWTGGGGEQFF. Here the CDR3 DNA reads TGTGCCAGCAGCCTCTGGACAGGGGGCGGGGGTGAGCAGTTCTTC.

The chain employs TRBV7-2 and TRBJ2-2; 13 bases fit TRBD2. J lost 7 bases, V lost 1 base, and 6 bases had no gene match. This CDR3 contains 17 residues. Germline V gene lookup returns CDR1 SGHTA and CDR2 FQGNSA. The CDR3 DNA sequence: TGTGCCAGCAGCTTAGACTGGGGACTAGCGGGGATCGGGGAGCTGTTTTTT. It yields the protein CASSLDWGLAGIGELFF.

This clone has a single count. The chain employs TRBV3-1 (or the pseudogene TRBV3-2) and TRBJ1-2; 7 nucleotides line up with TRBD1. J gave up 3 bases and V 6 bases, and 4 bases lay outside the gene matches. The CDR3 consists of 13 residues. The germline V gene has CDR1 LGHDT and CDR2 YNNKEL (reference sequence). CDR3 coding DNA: TGTGCCAGCAGGGTTGACAGGGACTATGGCTACACCTTC. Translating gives CASRVDRDYGYTF.

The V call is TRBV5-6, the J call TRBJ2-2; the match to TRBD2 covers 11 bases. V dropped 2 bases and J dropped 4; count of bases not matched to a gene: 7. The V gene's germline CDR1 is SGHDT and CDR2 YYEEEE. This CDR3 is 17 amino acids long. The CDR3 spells CASSFRLAGGPTGELFF. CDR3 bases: TGTGCCAGCAGCTTCCGTTTAGCGGGAGGGCCCACCGGGGAGCTGTTTTTT.

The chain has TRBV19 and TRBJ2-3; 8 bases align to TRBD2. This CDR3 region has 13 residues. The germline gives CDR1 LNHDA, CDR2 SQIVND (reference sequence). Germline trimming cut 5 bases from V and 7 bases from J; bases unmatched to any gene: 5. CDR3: CASSYQRENTQYF. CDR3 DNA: TGTGCCAGTAGTTACCAGCGGGAGAATACGCAGTATTTT. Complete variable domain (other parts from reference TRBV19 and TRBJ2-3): DGGITQSPKYLFRKEGQNVTLSCEQNLNHDAMYWYRQDPGQGLRLIYYSQIVNDFQKGDIAEGYSVSREKKESFPLTVTSAQKNPTAFYLCASSYQRENTQYFGPGTRLTVL.

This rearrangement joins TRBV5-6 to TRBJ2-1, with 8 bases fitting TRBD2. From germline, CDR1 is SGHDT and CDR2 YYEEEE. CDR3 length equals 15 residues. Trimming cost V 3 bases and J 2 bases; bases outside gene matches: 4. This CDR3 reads CASSSRGGAYNEQFF. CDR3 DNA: TGTGCCAGCAGCTCCCGGGGGGGGGCCTACAATGAGCAGTTCTTC.

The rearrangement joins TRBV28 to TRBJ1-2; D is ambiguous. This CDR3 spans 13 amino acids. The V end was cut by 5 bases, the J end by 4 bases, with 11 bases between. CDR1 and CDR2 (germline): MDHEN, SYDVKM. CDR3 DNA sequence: TGTGCCAGCAGTCGGAGAGGTATCTATGGCTACACCTTC. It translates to CASSRRGIYGYTF.

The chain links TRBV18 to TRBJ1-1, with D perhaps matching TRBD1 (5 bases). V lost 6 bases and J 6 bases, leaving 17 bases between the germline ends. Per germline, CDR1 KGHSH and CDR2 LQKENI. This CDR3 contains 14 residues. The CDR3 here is CASSESRVRPEAFF. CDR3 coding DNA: TGTGCCAGCTCCGAGAGCAGGGTAAGGCCTGAAGCTTTCTTT.

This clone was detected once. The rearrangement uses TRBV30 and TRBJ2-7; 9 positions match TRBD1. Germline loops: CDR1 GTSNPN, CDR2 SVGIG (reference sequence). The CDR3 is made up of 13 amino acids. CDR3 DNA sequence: TGTGCTTCGGAGATAGGGACAGGGACGGGATCGTACTTC. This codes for CASEIGTGTGSYF. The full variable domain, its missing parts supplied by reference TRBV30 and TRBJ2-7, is SQTIHQWPATLVQPVGSPLSLECTVEGTSNPNLYWYRQAAGRGLQLLFYSVGIGQISSEVPQNLSASRPQDRQFILSSKKLLLSDSGFYLCASEIGTGTGSYFGPGTRLTVT.

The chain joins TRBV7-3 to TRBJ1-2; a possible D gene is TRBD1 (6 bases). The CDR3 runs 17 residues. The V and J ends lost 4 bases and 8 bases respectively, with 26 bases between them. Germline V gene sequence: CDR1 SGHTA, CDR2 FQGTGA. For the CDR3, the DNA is TGTGCCAGCAGCTCCCAGGAAAGGAATGACAGGCTAAACGGCTACACCTTC. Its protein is CASSSQERNDRLNGYTF.